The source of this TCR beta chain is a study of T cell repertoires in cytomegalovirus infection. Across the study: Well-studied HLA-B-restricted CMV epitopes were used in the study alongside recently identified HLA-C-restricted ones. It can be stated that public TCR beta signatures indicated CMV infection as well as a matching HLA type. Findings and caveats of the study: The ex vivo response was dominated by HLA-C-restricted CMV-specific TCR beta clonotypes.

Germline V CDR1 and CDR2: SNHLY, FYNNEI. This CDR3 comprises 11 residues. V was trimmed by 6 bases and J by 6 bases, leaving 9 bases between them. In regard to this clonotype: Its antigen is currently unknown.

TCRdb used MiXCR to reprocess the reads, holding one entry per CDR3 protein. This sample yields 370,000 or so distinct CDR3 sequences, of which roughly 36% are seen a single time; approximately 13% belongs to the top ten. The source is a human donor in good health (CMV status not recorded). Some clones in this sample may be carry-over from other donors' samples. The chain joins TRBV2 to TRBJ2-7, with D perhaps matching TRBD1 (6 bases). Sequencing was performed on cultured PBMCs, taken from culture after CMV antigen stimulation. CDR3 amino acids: CASSYRAEQYV. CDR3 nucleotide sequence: TGTGCCAGCAGCTACAGGGCCGAGCAGTACGTC.